This TCR beta chain was sequenced during a study of metastatic and nonmetastatic thyroid tumors. Study information: The study looked at repertoires side by side in blood and in tumor or nodule tissue from malignant and benign thyroid patients. Study results and caveats: Patients with malignant thyroid tumors reportedly had significantly higher TCR beta diversity than those with benign nodules, in blood and tumor.

This clone has more than one count but fewer than ten. Its specificity is not known. Original analysis: A papillary thyroid cancer distant-metastasis classifier was built from CDR3 differences across clinicopathological groups. TCRdb re-analyzed the PCR reads using MiXCR. In this record, the V and J calls reflect TCRdb's handling and not the investigators' own analysis. The profile shows 17,000 or so clones, around 23% of them singletons. Every patient underwent thyroid surgery untreated. CDR3 size: 16 residues. Trimming removed 0 bases at V and 7 bases at J, with 13 bases between. In germline, CDR1 is LGHDT, CDR2 YNNKEL (reference sequence).

The sample was adjacent normal tissue. The chain carries TRBV3-1 and TRBJ1-6, with TRBD1 as a possible D gene (5 bases). The TCR comes from a female donor with papillary thyroid cancer or a benign thyroid nodule (not recorded which). Some clones in this sample may be carry-over from other donors' samples. CDR3 protein: CASSQDGAGSNSPLHF. CDR3 sequence (DNA): TGTGCCAGCAGCCAAGATGGCGCAGGGTCGAATTCACCCCTCCACTTT.